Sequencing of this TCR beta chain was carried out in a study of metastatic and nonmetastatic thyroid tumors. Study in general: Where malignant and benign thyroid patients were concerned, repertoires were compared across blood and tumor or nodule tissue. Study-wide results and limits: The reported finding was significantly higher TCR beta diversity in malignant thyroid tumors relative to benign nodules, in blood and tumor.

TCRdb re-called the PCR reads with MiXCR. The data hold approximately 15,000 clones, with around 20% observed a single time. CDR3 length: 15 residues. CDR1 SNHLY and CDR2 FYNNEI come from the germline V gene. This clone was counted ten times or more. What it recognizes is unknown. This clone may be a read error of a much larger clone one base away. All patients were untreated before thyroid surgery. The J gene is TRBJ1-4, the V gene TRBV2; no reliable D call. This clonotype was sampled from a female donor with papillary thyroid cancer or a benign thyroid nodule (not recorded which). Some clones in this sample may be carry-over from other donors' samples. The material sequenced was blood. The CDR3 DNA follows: TGTGCCAACAGTGTCATGGCGGAAACTAATGAAAAACTGTTTTTT. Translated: CANSVMAETNEKLFF.